This T cell receptor (beta chain) emerged from a study of beta chain features in type 1 diabetes. About the research overall: There was similarity between patients and healthy donors in age, gender and cell yields.

Of the isolated RNA, all was reverse transcribed, and so the sequenced material was expressed TCRB transcripts. The repertoire was sequenced with immunoSEQ multiplex PCR; TCRdb's copy has only in-frame clones and lacks some. The sample consists of approximately 150,000 clones, about 9.4% of them appearing once. Deletions cut 5 bases from V and 10 bases from J, with 12 bases between. The CDR3 contains 12 residues. Per germline, CDR1 MDHEN and CDR2 SYDVKM. The study, taken as a whole, reports: VDJ junctions in type 1 diabetes patients carried more deletions and fewer insertions. Shorter templates might be favored by PCR, and equally so in patients and in controls. Researchers reported that naive, central memory and Treg TCRB repertoires appeared more similar in patients than in healthy donors.

At least ten counts were recorded for this clone. Its antigen is not identified. Sequenced sample: naive CD4+ T cells from blood. The sequence was collected from a man between 18 and 35 years old in good health. V and J are TRBV28 and TRBJ2-1; D gene uncertain. CDR3 sequence (DNA): TGTGCCAGCAGTCGGGTGACTGGGGAGCAGTTCTTC. Its translation: CASSRVTGEQFF. The whole variable domain, remainder taken from reference TRBV28 and TRBJ2-1, is DVKVTQSSRYLVKRTGEKVFLECVQDMDHENMFWYRQDPGLGLRLIYFSYDVKMKEKGDIPEGYSVSREKKERFSLILESASTNQTSMYLCASSRVTGEQFFGPGTRLTVL.